This TCR beta chain was documented in a study of blood T cell repertoires in COVID-19. Study at large: The United States, Italy and Spain supplied acute and convalescent COVID-19 samples. In each case, the material was cDNA or gDNA derived from T cells, B-cell-depleted T cells, or PBMCs.

In the original analysis: Cell counts per sample came from amplifying reference gene primers. Assay: immunoSEQ multiplex PCR; the TCRdb copy retains only in-frame clones and omits some. Clone size and V and J calls were adopted from that table, with D and trimming inferred from the DNA. The data contain about 170,000 clones, around 90% of them singletons. The V end was cut by 5 bases, the J end by 4 bases, with 10 bases between. CDR1 and CDR2 (germline): SGHNT, YYREEE (reference sequence). The CDR3 consists of 13 residues. Sample: peripheral blood. The source is a man in his sixties with acute or convalescent COVID-19. The rearrangement joins TRBV5-4 to TRBJ1-3; D perhaps matches TRBD1 (5 bases). The CDR3 DNA sequence: TGTGCCAGCAGGGCAGGGTCGGGAAACACCATATATTTT. Translated, it gives CASRAGSGNTIYF.